The TCR beta chain described here comes from a study of blood T cell repertoires in COVID-19. Study-wide context: Sites in the United States, Italy and Spain provided acute and convalescent COVID-19 samples. PBMCs, B-cell-depleted T cells, or T cells provided the cDNA or gDNA that made up the material.

The germline V gene encodes CDR1 ENHRY and CDR2 SYGVKD. The CDR3 length is 13 residues. Trimming pared 4 bases from V and 5 bases from J, leaving 9 bases between. Original methodology: The authors estimated nucleated cell counts from reference gene primer amplification. TCRdb keeps only in-frame clones here, not all; method: immunoSEQ multiplex PCR. V and J calls and clone size are those listed in that table; D and trimming were worked out from the DNA. Counted here are about 87,000 clones, about 90% occurring once; the ten biggest clones make up over 8.5%. The sample consisted of peripheral blood. The gene calls are TRBV10-3 and TRBJ2-1; perhaps TRBD2 as D (5 bases). The TCR comes from a man older than 75 with acute or convalescent COVID-19. The chain's CDR3 is CAISGNSDNEQFF. The CDR3 DNA is TGTGCCATCAGTGGAAATAGCGACAATGAGCAGTTCTTC.